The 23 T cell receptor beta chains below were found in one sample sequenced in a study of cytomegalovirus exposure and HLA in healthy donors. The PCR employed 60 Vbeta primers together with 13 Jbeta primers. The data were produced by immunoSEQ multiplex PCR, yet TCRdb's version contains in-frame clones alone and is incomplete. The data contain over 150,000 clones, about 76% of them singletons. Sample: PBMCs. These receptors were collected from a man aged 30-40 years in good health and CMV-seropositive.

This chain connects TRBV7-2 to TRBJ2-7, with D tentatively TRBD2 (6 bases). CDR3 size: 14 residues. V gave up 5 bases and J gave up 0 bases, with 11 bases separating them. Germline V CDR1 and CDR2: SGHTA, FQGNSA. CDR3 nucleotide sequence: TGTGCCAGCAGCCCCCACGGGAGCTCCTACGAGCAGTACTTC. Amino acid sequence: CASSPHGSSYEQYF.

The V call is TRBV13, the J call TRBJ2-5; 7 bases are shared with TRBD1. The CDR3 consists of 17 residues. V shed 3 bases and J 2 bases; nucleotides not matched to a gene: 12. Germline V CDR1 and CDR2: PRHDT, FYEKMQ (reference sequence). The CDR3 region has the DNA TGTGCCAGCAGCTTCCAGACAGGGAGTATGGGGCAAGAGACCCAGTACTTC. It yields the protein CASSFQTGSMGQETQYF.

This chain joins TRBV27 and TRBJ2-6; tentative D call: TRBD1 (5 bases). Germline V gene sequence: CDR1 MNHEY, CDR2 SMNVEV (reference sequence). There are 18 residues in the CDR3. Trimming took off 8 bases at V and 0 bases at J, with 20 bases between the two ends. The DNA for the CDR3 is TGTGCCAGCGCCCTAAATTTAGGACACCCCTCTGGGGCCAACGTCCTGACTTTC. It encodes CASALNLGHPSGANVLTF.

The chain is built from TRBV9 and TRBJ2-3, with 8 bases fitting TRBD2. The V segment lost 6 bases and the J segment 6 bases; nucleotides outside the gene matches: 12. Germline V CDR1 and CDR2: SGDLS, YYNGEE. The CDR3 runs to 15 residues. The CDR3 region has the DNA TGTGCCAGCACACGGAGCGGTAGCGGGGCCGATACGCAGTATTTT. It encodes CASTRSGSGADTQYF. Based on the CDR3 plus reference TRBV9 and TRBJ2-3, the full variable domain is DSGVTQTPKHLITATGQRVTLRCSPRSGDLSVYWYQQSLDQGLQFLIQYYNGEERAKGNILERFSAQQFPDLHSELNLSSLELGDSALYFCASTRSGSGADTQYFGPGTRLTVL.

The CDR3 sequence: CASSLTGRGYEQYF. CDR3 in DNA: TGTGCCAGCAGCTTAACCGGCAGGGGGTACGAGCAGTACTTC. The chain combines TRBV7-3 with TRBJ2-7, with 7 bases lining up with TRBD1. The V gene end was trimmed by 0 bases and the J gene end by 4 bases; junction bases not matched to a gene: 3. CDR3 length: 14 amino acids. Germline V gene lookup returns CDR1 SGHTA and CDR2 FQGTGA.

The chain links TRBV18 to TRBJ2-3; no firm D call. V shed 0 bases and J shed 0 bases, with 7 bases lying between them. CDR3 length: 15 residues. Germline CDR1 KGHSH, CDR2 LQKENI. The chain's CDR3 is CASSPPRQSTDTQYF. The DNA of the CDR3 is TGTGCCAGCTCACCACCGAGGCAAAGCACAGATACGCAGTATTTT.

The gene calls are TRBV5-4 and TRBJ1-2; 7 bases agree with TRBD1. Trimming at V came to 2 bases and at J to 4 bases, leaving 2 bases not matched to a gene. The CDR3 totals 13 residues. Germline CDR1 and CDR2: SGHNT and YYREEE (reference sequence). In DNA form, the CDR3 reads TGTGCCAGCAGCTTTAACAGGGGCTATGGCTACACCTTC. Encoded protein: CASSFNRGYGYTF. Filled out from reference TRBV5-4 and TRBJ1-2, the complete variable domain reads ETGVTQSPTHLIKTRGQQVTLRCSSQSGHNTVSWYQQALGQGPQFIFQYYREEENGRGNFPPRFSGLQFPNYSSELNVNALELDDSALYLCASSFNRGYGYTFGSGTRLTVV.

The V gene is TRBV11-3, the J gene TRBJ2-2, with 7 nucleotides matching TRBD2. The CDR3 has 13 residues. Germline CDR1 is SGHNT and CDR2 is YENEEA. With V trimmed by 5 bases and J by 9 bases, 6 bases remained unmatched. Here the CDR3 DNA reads TGTGCCAGCAGCCTAACCGGGGGGAGGGAGCTGTTTTTT. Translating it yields CASSLTGGRELFF.

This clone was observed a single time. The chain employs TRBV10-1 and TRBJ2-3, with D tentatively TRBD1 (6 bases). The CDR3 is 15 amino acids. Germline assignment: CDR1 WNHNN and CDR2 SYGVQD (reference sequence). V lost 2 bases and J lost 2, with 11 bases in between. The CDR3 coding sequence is TGCGCCAGCAGTGAGGGGGGCGGCATCACAGATACGCAGTATTTT. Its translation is CASSEGGGITDTQYF.

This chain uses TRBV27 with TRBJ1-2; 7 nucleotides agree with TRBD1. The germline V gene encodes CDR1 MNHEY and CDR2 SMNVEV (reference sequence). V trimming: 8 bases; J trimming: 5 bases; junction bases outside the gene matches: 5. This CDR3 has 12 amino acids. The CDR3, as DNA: TGTGCCAGCCGGGGACAGTTGTATGGCTACACCTTC. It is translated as CASRGQLYGYTF.

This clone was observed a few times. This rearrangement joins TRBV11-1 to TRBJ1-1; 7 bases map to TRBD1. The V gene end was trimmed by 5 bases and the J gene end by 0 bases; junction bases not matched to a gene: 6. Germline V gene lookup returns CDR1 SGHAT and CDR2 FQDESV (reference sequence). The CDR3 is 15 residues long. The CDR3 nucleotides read TGTGCCAGCAGCCAAGTACAGGGGATGAACACTGAAGCTTTCTTT. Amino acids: CASSQVQGMNTEAFF.

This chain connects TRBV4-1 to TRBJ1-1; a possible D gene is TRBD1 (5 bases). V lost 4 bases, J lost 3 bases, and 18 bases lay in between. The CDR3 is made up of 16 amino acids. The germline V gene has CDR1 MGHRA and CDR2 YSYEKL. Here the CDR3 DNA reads TGCGCCAGCAGCCCCCGCCAGGGAGGGTTGGACACTGAAGCTTTCTTT. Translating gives CASSPRQGGLDTEAFF.

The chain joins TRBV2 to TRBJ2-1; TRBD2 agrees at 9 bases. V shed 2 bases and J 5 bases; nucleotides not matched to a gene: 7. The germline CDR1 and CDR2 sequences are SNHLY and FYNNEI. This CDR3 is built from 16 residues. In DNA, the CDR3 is TGTGCCAGCAGTGAACGAGGGGCTAGCGGGGACAATGAGCAGTTCTTC. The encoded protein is CASSERGASGDNEQFF.

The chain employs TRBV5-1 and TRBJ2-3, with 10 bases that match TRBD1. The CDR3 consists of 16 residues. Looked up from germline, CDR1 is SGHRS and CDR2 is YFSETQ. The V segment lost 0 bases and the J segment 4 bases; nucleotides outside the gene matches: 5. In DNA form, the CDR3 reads TGCGCCAGCAGCTTGGCCGCGACAGGGGGCCCAGATACGCAGTATTTT. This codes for CASSLAATGGPDTQYF.

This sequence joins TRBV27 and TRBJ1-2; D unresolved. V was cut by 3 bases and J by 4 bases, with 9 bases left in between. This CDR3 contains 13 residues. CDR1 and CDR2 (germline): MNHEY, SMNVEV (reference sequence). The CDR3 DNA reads TGTGCCAGCAGTTTCTTCGAGGGCTATGGCTACACCTTC. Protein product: CASSFFEGYGYTF.

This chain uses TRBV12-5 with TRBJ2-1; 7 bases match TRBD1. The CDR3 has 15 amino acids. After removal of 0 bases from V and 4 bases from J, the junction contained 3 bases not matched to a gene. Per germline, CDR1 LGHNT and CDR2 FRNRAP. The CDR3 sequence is CASGLVPQGYNEQFF. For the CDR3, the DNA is TGTGCTAGTGGTTTGGTACCACAGGGGTACAATGAGCAGTTCTTC.

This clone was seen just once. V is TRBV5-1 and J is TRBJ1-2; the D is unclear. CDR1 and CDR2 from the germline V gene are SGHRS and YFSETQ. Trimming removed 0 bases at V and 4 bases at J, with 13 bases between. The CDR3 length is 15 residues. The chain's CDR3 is CASSLDSGVGYGYTF. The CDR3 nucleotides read TGCGCCAGCAGCTTGGATTCCGGGGTCGGCTATGGCTACACCTTC.

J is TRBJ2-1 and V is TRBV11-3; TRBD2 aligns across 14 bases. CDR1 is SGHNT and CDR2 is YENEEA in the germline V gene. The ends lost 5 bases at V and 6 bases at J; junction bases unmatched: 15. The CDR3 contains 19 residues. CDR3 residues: CASSPGTSGRGVISNEQFF. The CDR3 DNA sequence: TGTGCCAGCAGCCCCGGGACTAGCGGGAGAGGGGTAATAAGCAATGAGCAGTTCTTC. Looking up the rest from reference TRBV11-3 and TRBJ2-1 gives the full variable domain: EAGVVQSPRYKIIEKKQPVAFWCNPISGHNTLYWYLQNLGQGPELLIRYENEEAVDDSQLPKDRFSAERLKGVDSTLKIQPAELGDSAVYLCASSPGTSGRGVISNEQFFGPGTRLTVL.

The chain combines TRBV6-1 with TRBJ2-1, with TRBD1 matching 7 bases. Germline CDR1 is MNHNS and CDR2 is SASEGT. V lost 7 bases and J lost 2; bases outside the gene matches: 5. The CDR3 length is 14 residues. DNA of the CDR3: TGTGCCAGCATCCCGGACAGGCCCTACAATGAGCAGTTCTTC. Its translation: CASIPDRPYNEQFF.

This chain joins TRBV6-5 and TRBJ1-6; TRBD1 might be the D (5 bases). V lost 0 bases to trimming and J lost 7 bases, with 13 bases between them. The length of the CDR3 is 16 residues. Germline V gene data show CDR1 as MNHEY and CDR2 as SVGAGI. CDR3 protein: CASSYSPGTGNSPLHF. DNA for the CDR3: TGTGCCAGCAGTTACTCCCCCGGGACTGGCAATTCACCCCTCCACTTT.

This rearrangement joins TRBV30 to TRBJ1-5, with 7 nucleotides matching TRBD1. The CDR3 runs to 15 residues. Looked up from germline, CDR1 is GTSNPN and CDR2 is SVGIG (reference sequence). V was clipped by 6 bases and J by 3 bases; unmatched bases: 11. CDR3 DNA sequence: TGTGCCTGCCACCGGACAGGAGAGTCCAATCAGCCCCAGCATTTT. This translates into CACHRTGESNQPQHF.

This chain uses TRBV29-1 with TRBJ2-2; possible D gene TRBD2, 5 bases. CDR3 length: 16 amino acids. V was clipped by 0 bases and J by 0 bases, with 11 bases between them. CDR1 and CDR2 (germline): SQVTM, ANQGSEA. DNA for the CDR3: TGCAGCGTTGAAGATCAGACTACTTCGAACACCGGGGAGCTGTTTTTT. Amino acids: CSVEDQTTSNTGELFF.

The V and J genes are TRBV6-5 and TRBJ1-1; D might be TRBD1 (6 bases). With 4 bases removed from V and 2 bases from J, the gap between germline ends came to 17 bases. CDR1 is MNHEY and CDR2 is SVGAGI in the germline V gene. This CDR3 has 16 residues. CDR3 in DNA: TGTGCCAGCAGTTGGGGGCCTCTTAAAGGAAACACTGAAGCTTTCTTT. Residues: CASSWGPLKGNTEAFF.